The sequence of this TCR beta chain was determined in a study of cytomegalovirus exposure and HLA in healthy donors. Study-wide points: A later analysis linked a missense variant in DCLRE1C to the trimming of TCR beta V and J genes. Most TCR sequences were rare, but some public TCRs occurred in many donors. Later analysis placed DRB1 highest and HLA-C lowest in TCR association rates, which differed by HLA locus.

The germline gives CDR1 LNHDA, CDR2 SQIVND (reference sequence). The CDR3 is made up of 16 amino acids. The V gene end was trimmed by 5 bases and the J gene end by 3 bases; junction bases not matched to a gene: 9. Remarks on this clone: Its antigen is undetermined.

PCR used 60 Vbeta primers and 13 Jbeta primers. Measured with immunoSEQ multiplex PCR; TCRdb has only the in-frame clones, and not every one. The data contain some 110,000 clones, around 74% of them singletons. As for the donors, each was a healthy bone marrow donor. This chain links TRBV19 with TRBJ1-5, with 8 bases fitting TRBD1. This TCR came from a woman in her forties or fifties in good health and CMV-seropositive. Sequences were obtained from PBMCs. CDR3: CASSRWTGTLNQPQHF. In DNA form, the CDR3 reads TGTGCCAGTAGTCGTTGGACAGGGACCCTCAATCAGCCCCAGCATTTT.